This T cell receptor beta chain originates from a study of OX40 agonist ivuxolimab in advanced cancers. Assay used: immunoSEQ multiplex PCR; TCRdb lists only in-frame clones, some missing. The data hold 60,000 to 75,000 clones, with 84% observed a single time. The V and J ends lost 0 bases and 3 bases respectively, with 12 bases between them. The CDR3 totals 16 residues. Germline CDR1 reads LGHNA; CDR2 reads YSLEER. The origin of this receptor is an adult with an advanced solid tumor such as melanoma, head and neck, liver or kidney cancer. The sequences come from CD4+ or CD8+ T cells sorted from blood, collected in a trial of the OX40 agonist ivuxolimab. The rearrangement links TRBV4-3 to TRBJ1-3; D is perhaps TRBD1 (6 bases). The CDR3 here is CASSQDGGGSGNTIYF. CDR3 coding DNA: TGCGCCAGCAGCCAAGACGGGGGGGGCAGTGGAAACACCATATATTTT.